Below are 28 T cell receptor beta chains sequenced from a single sample in a study of spatial heterogeneity in lung cancer. TCRdb processed the 5' RACE reads anew with MiXCR; each CDR3 protein has one entry. The sample holds 25,000 or so distinct CDR3 sequences, 9.5% to 15% seen once. This sample's time point: sample taken at primary tumor resection. The input material, whole RNA from tumor, nontumor lung or frozen PBMC, was sequenced unsorted. The sequenced sample was PBMCs, obtained at surgery. These receptors all come from a female donor with early-stage non-small cell lung cancer.

Many counts were recorded for this clonotype. The genes are TRBV11-2 and TRBJ2-3; TRBD2 aligns across 11 bases. There are 17 residues in the CDR3. Looked up from germline, CDR1 is SGHAT and CDR2 is FQNNGV. The V segment lost 3 bases and the J segment 5 bases; nucleotides outside the gene matches: 10. CDR3 sequence reads: CASSFEPSGGILDTQYF. The CDR3 coding sequence is TGTGCCAGCAGCTTCGAGCCTAGCGGGGGGATACTAGATACGCAGTATTTT. Supplemented by reference TRBV11-2 and TRBJ2-3, the full variable domain reads EAGVAQSPRYKIIEKRQSVAFWCNPISGHATLYWYQQILGQGPKLLIQFQNNGVVDDSQLPKDRFSAERLKGVDSTLKIQPAKLEDSAVYLCASSFEPSGGILDTQYFGPGTRLTVL.

CDR3 protein: CASSEAGTANQPQHF. For the CDR3, the DNA is TGTGCCAGCAGTGAAGCGGGGACAGCAAATCAGCCCCAGCATTTT. The V call is TRBV6-1, the J call TRBJ1-5; 7 bases line up with TRBD1. Germline assignment: CDR1 MNHNS and CDR2 SASEGT. This CDR3 has 15 amino acids. Losses at the gene ends were 0 bases for V and 4 bases for J; bases not matched to a gene: 3.

In this sample, this clonotype turned up many times. The chain couples TRBV7-9 to TRBJ1-3; 8 bases map to TRBD1. V shed 4 bases and J 1 base; nucleotides not matched to a gene: 12. This CDR3 comprises 18 residues. Germline V gives CDR1 SEHNR, CDR2 FQNEAQ (reference sequence). DNA for the CDR3: TGTGCCAGCAGCTCCGTTTTCTGGACAGGGTATTCTGGAAACACCATATATTTT. The encoded protein is CASSSVFWTGYSGNTIYF.

The table lists this clonotype with many counts. The chain links TRBV21-1 to TRBJ2-1; the table's D call, TRBD1, was not checked against the DNA. TRBV21-1 is termed a pseudogene. The CDR3 contains 20 residues. For the CDR3, the DNA is TGTGCCAGCAGCCTCCGAGAGGGGGGGTTCATTGGATTCTCCTACAATGAGCAGTTCTTC. This translates into CASSLREGGFIGFSYNEQFF.

This clonotype was seen at least ten times. J is TRBJ1-4 and V is TRBV7-2; D may be TRBD1 (6 bases). CDR3 length: 15 amino acids. The germline V and J ends were trimmed by 5 bases and 7 bases, with 17 bases remaining between them. CDR1 SGHTA and CDR2 FQGNSA come from the germline V gene. CDR3 DNA: TGTGCCAGCAGCACGATACCGGGACAACCTGAAAAACTGTTTTTT. Encoded protein: CASSTIPGQPEKLFF.

This clonotype was picked up many times. The chain recombines TRBV7-2 with TRBJ2-4; possible D gene TRBD2, 5 bases. The CDR3 loop spans 12 amino acids. Trimming left V 8 bases short and J 9 bases short, with 14 bases between. Per the germline V gene, CDR1 is SGHTA and CDR2 is FQGNSA. The CDR3 loop is CASGSPAGIQYF. The CDR3 DNA reads TGTGCCAGCGGTAGTCCGGCGGGCATTCAGTACTTC.

This clonotype was seen ten or more times. CDR3 in DNA: TGCGCCAGCAGCCAAGATCACGGGGGCCTCCGGGATCAGCCCCAGCATTTT. Its translation: CASSQDHGGLRDQPQHF. This sequence joins TRBV4-3 and TRBJ1-5, with a tentative D call TRBD1 (6 bases). The CDR3 consists of 17 residues. Trimming took 0 bases from V and 5 from J, leaving 17 bases between them. CDR1 is LGHNA and CDR2 is YSLEER in the germline V gene.

This clonotype was found many times. The rearrangement uses TRBV7-9 and TRBJ1-1; D is perhaps TRBD1 (6 bases). Between the trimmed V and J ends, which lost 1 base and 4 bases, there was a span of 7 bases. Germline assignment: CDR1 SEHNR and CDR2 FQNEAQ (reference sequence). CDR3 size: 13 residues. Here the CDR3 DNA reads TGTGCCAGCAGCTTAGGACAGGTCACTGAAGCTTTCTTT. It specifies CASSLGQVTEAFF.

This clonotype appeared many times. This rearrangement joins TRBV27 to TRBJ2-5; perhaps TRBD1 as D (5 bases). Trimming shortened V by 6 bases and J by 3 bases, and 11 bases separated the two germline ends. Germline V gives CDR1 MNHEY, CDR2 SMNVEV (reference sequence). The CDR3 runs 13 residues. In DNA form, the CDR3 reads TGTGCCAGCAGCAGGGAAAGGGAAGAGACCCAGTACTTC. Encoded protein: CASSREREETQYF.

This clonotype was detected many times. V is TRBV12-3 or TRBV12-4 and J is TRBJ1-5, with D unclear. CDR3 size: 11 residues. Trimming left V 1 base short and J 11 bases short, with 6 bases between. The CDR3 region is CASSLGMTQHF. The CDR3 DNA follows: TGTGCCAGCAGTTTAGGTATGACCCAGCATTTT.

There are many counts of this clonotype. This chain joins TRBV28 and TRBJ1-3, with D hard to call. V was clipped by 2 bases and J by 2 bases, with 10 bases between them. The germline V gene encodes CDR1 MDHEN and CDR2 SYDVKM. There are 15 residues in the CDR3. This CDR3 is CASSLLRQAGNTIYF. In DNA form, the CDR3 reads TGTGCCAGCAGTTTACTTCGGCAAGCTGGAAACACCATATATTTT.

This clonotype was detected only a few times. The chain couples TRBV7-4 to TRBJ2-2; TRBD1 aligns across 9 bases. CDR3 length: 16 residues. CDR1 SGHVT and CDR2 SQSDAQ come from the germline V gene. The V segment lost 2 bases and the J segment 8 bases; nucleotides outside the gene matches: 9. As DNA, the CDR3 is TGTGCCAGCAGCTTAAGCCGGGACAGGGTTACTGGGGAGCTGTTTTTT. This codes for CASSLSRDRVTGELFF.

This clonotype was observed many times. The J gene is TRBJ2-1, the V gene TRBV6-2 or TRBV6-3; weak D call: TRBD1 (5 bases). The germline V gene has CDR1 MNHEY and CDR2 SVGEGT. The CDR3 is 12 residues long. Trimming removed 7 bases from V and 8 bases from J, with 12 bases in between. The CDR3 protein is CASTLKGDEQFF. The CDR3 DNA follows: TGTGCCAGCACTCTAAAAGGGGATGAGCAGTTCTTC.

This clonotype was seen at least ten times. J is TRBJ2-7 and V is TRBV7-2; possible D gene TRBD2, 6 bases. The V gene's germline CDR1 is SGHTA and CDR2 FQGNSA. The CDR3 is 15 amino acids. V lost 1 base and J 0 bases, leaving 10 bases between the germline ends. CDR3: CASSLGLAASYEQYF. The DNA for the CDR3 is TGTGCCAGCAGCTTAGGATTAGCGGCCTCCTACGAGCAGTACTTC.

There are many counts of this clonotype. V gene TRBV28 combines with J gene TRBJ1-4, with D uncertain. The V gene lost 5 bases and the J gene lost 4 bases, with 14 bases spanning the gap. CDR3 length: 15 amino acids. In germline, CDR1 is MDHEN, CDR2 SYDVKM. This chain's CDR3 is CASSERGRLNEKLFF. The CDR3 bases are TGTGCCAGCAGTGAGAGAGGCAGACTTAATGAAAAACTGTTTTTT.

This chain's CDR3 is CASSLDQGGETQYF. In nucleotides, the CDR3 is TGTGCCAGCAGCTTGGATCAGGGAGGCGAGACCCAGTACTTC. The chain joins TRBV5-4 to TRBJ2-5; TRBD2 might be the D (6 bases). V lost 0 bases and J 5 bases, leaving 11 bases between the germline ends. The CDR3 covers 14 residues. CDR1 and CDR2 (germline): SGHNT, YYREEE (reference sequence).

This clonotype was observed many times. The genes are TRBV3-1 and TRBJ1-6; D unclear. Germline V CDR1 and CDR2: LGHDT, YNNKEL (reference sequence). The CDR3 contains 14 residues. The V and J ends lost 4 bases and 10 bases respectively, with 14 bases between them. The CDR3 loop is CASSPFDSVSPLHF. The CDR3 DNA is TGTGCCAGCAGCCCCTTCGACTCAGTCTCACCCCTCCACTTT.

This clonotype was detected ten times or more. This chain uses TRBV6-2 or TRBV6-3 with TRBJ2-7; TRBD2 is a possible D gene (6 bases). The V and J ends lost 7 bases and 4 bases respectively, with 14 bases between them. This CDR3 is built from 13 residues. CDR1 is MNHEY and CDR2 is SVGEGT in the germline V gene. The CDR3 spells CASTNEAGYEQYV. CDR3 sequence (DNA): TGTGCCAGCACCAACGAGGCGGGGTACGAGCAGTACGTC.

This clonotype was observed many times. The gene calls are TRBV28 and TRBJ2-5; D possibly corresponds to TRBD1 (6 bases). Germline CDR1 and CDR2: MDHEN and SYDVKM. The CDR3 runs 13 residues. Deletions cut 6 bases from V and 2 bases from J, with 10 bases between. CDR3 coding DNA: TGTGCCAGCAGGGGTACAGGGCAAGAGACCCAGTACTTC. Its protein product is CASRGTGQETQYF.

This clonotype was seen ten or more times. V usage is TRBV6-1 and J usage is TRBJ2-7; TRBD2 agrees at 12 bases. CDR1 is MNHNS, CDR2 SASEGT, per germline. This CDR3 region has 16 residues. With V trimmed by 7 bases and J by 0 bases, 7 bases remained unmatched. This CDR3 reads CASTPGLAGSSYEQYV. In DNA, the CDR3 is TGTGCCAGCACCCCAGGACTAGCGGGGAGCTCCTACGAGCAGTACGTC.

V usage is TRBV7-3 and J usage is TRBJ2-1; 9 bases agree with TRBD2. Germline V gene sequence: CDR1 SGHTA, CDR2 FQGTGA. V lost 3 bases and J lost 8; bases outside the gene matches: 14. This CDR3 contains 17 residues. The CDR3 sequence: CASSLHPGAGGEDEQFF. CDR3 DNA: TGTGCCAGCAGCTTGCACCCCGGAGCGGGAGGTGAAGATGAGCAGTTCTTC.

The chain has TRBV5-5 and TRBJ2-7; D remains unclear. The length of the CDR3 is 14 residues. Trimming removed 2 bases at V and 0 bases at J, with 9 bases between. Looked up from germline, CDR1 is SGHKS and CDR2 is YYEKEE (reference sequence). CDR3 sequence: CASSLLGSSYEQYF. CDR3 nucleotide sequence: TGTGCCAGCAGCTTATTAGGGTCCTCCTACGAGCAGTACTTC.

The chain carries TRBV19 and TRBJ1-2; D is possibly TRBD1 (6 bases). The CDR3 is 13 residues long. The V gene's germline CDR1 is LNHDA and CDR2 SQIVND (reference sequence). V lost 7 bases to trimming and J lost 4 bases, with 13 bases between them. CDR3 in amino acids: CASTSGEGYGYTF. Here the CDR3 DNA reads TGTGCCAGTACCTCAGGGGAGGGCTATGGCTACACCTTC.

The sample holds a few counts of this clonotype. The genes are TRBV27 and TRBJ2-2; D uncertain. The CDR3 consists of 14 residues. The germline gives CDR1 MNHEY, CDR2 SMNVEV (reference sequence). The ends were cut back, 7 bases at V and 3 bases at J, with 12 bases in the middle. The CDR3 region has the DNA TGTGCCAGCATGTTGGGGATCTACACCGGGGAGCTGTTTTTT. Translation: CASMLGIYTGELFF.

This chain uses TRBV7-9 with TRBJ1-3, with D possibly TRBD1 on 6 matching bases. The CDR3 loop spans 15 amino acids. Germline loops: CDR1 SEHNR, CDR2 FQNEAQ (reference sequence). The germline V and J ends were trimmed by 0 bases and 2 bases, with 8 bases remaining between them. CDR3 coding DNA: TGTGCCAGCAGCTTAGCGGGGGCAGCTGGAAACACCATATATTTT. It translates to CASSLAGAAGNTIYF.

The chain is built from TRBV28 and TRBJ2-5; D gene uncertain. This CDR3 contains 13 residues. With 6 bases removed from V and 5 bases from J, the gap between germline ends came to 13 bases. Germline V lookup: CDR1 MDHEN, CDR2 SYDVKM. The CDR3: CASRSLDGETQYF. CDR3 DNA sequence: TGTGCCAGCAGGTCACTCGATGGGGAGACCCAGTACTTC. Using reference TRBV28 and TRBJ2-5 for the parts outside the CDR3, the full variable domain is DVKVTQSSRYLVKRTGEKVFLECVQDMDHENMFWYRQDPGLGLRLIYFSYDVKMKEKGDIPEGYSVSREKKERFSLILESASTNQTSMYLCASRSLDGETQYFGPGTRLLVL.

This clonotype was detected many times. The rearrangement joins TRBV5-6 to TRBJ2-1; D is uncertain. This CDR3 contains 11 residues. CDR1 and CDR2 from the germline V gene are SGHDT and YYEEEE. Trimming left V 2 bases short and J 3 bases short, with 0 bases between. The CDR3 spells CASSFYNEQFF. The CDR3 DNA is TGTGCCAGCAGCTTCTACAATGAGCAGTTCTTC.

This clonotype was observed at least ten times. The chain links TRBV6-2 or TRBV6-3 to TRBJ1-5; D unresolved. The CDR3 consists of 15 residues. Trimming took 5 bases from V and 0 from J, leaving 11 bases between them. Germline values: CDR1 MNHEY, CDR2 SVGEGT. The CDR3 DNA follows: TGTGCCAGCAGTCCCCCCGGGAGTAGCAATCAGCCCCAGCATTTT. As protein: CASSPPGSSNQPQHF.